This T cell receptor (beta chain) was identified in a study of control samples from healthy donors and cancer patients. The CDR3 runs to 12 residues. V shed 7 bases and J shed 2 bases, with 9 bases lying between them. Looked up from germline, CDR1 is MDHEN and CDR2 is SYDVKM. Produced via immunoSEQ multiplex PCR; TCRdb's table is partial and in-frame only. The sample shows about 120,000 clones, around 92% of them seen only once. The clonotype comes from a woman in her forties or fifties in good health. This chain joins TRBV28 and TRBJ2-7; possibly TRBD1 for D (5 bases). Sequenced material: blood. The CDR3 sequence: CASMDTTYEQYF. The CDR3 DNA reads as TGTGCCAGCATGGACACGACCTACGAGCAGTACTTC.